These 15 T cell receptor beta chains came from one sample sequenced in a study of early stage breast cancer tumors. The data were produced by immunoSEQ multiplex PCR, yet TCRdb's version contains in-frame clones alone and is incomplete. Of 5,000 to 6,500 clones listed, about 70% are singletons. Source material: normal breast tissue next to the tumor. Every receptor here comes from a person in their sixties or seventies with breast cancer.

V is TRBV5-4 and J is TRBJ2-1; D remains ambiguous. The germline CDR1 and CDR2 sequences are SGHNT and YYREEE (reference sequence). This CDR3 spans 15 amino acids. V was shortened by 0 bases and J by 4 bases, with 11 bases between the two germline ends. The CDR3 loop reads CASSLESLGYNEQFF. The CDR3 DNA sequence: TGTGCCAGCAGCTTGGAGTCTCTGGGGTACAATGAGCAGTTCTTC.

The rearrangement links TRBV6-1 to TRBJ1-6; maybe TRBD1 (5 bases). Trimming removed 6 bases at V and 5 bases at J, with 8 bases between. Germline values: CDR1 MNHNS, CDR2 SASEGT. The CDR3 covers 13 residues. CDR3 amino acids: CASRWGDNSPLHF. The CDR3, as DNA: TGTGCCAGCAGGTGGGGCGATAATTCACCCCTCCACTTT.

V is TRBV7-6 and J is TRBJ2-1; no reliable D call. Trimming cost V 5 bases and J 10 bases, with 15 bases left between them. CDR3 length equals 13 residues. Germline loops: CDR1 SGHVS, CDR2 FNYEAQ. The CDR3 DNA sequence: TGTGCCAGCAGCCGAAACGTCCAGGCCGAGCAGTTCTTC. Its protein product is CASSRNVQAEQFF. The full variable domain, in which reference TRBV7-6 and TRBJ2-1 provide the parts outside the CDR3, is GAGVSQSPRYKVTKRGQDVALRCDPISGHVSLYWYRQALGQGPEFLTYFNYEAQQDKSGLPNDRFSAERPEGSISTLTIQRTEQRDSAMYRCASSRNVQAEQFFGPGTRLTVL.

The V gene is TRBV28, the J gene TRBJ2-1, with 9 positions matching TRBD2. The CDR3 loop spans 13 amino acids. The V segment lost 6 bases and the J segment 5 bases; nucleotides outside the gene matches: 2. Germline lookup yields CDR1 MDHEN and CDR2 SYDVKM. The CDR3 nucleotides are TGTGCCAGCAGGGGCGGGAGGGACAATGAGCAGTTCTTC. It yields the protein CASRGGRDNEQFF.

V is TRBV5-5 and J is TRBJ1-1; D is ambiguous. The V and J ends lost 1 base and 3 bases respectively, with 7 bases between them. This CDR3 contains 13 residues. The germline V gene has CDR1 SGHKS and CDR2 YYEKEE (reference sequence). The CDR3 coding sequence is TGTGCCAGCAGCTTGTTGAGAGACACTGAAGCTTTCTTT. Residues: CASSLLRDTEAFF. Full variable domain (missing parts from reference TRBV5-5 and TRBJ1-1): DAGVTQSPTHLIKTRGQQVTLRCSPISGHKSVSWYQQVLGQGPQFIFQYYEKEERGRGNFPDRFSARQFPNYSSELNVNALLLGDSALYLCASSLLRDTEAFFGQGTRLTVV.

The chain has TRBV11-2 and TRBJ2-5; tentatively, D is TRBD2 (6 bases). V was clipped by 0 bases and J by 7 bases, with 9 bases between them. The CDR3 is made up of 13 amino acids. Germline V gives CDR1 SGHAT, CDR2 FQNNGV. The CDR3 DNA sequence: TGTGCCAGCAGCTTAGAGTGGGGGGTGACCCAGTACTTC. Amino acids: CASSLEWGVTQYF.

V gene TRBV12-2 combines with J gene TRBJ2-7; the DNA was not used to check the table's D call, TRBD2. TRBV12-2 is a pseudogene locus. The CDR3 consists of 17 residues. The CDR3, as DNA: TGTGCAAGTCGCTTAGAAGGCGGGGGTATATCTAGGGACGAGCAGTACTTC. Protein sequence: CASRLEGGGISRDEQYF.

The J gene is TRBJ1-2, the V gene TRBV7-9; tentative D call: TRBD1 (6 bases). The CDR3 has 17 amino acids. V lost 2 bases to trimming and J lost 6 bases, with 22 bases between them. Germline loops: CDR1 SEHNR, CDR2 FQNEAQ (reference sequence). Here the CDR3 reads CASSLRVGAGEMNGYTF. As DNA, the CDR3 is TGTGCCAGCAGCTTAAGGGTTGGGGCAGGGGAGATGAATGGCTACACCTTC.

The J gene is TRBJ2-2, the V gene TRBV18; TRBD2 matches at 14 bases. The junction had 5 bases not matched to a gene; V was cut back by 0 bases and J by 5 bases. The length of the CDR3 is 18 residues. Germline lookup yields CDR1 KGHSH and CDR2 LQKENI. The CDR3 spells CASSPPGLAGEFTGELFF. CDR3 in DNA: TGTGCCAGCTCACCACCGGGACTAGCGGGAGAATTTACCGGGGAGCTGTTTTTT.

This rearrangement joins TRBV5-1 to TRBJ2-5, with D possibly matching TRBD1 (6 bases). CDR1 is SGHRS, CDR2 YFSETQ, per germline. CDR3 size: 15 residues. Trimming took off 0 bases at V and 5 bases at J, with 14 bases between the two ends. DNA of the CDR3: TGCGCCAGCAGCTTGGGGCGCGGACAGAAGGAGACCCAGTACTTC. As protein: CASSLGRGQKETQYF.

In this sample, this clone turned up a few times. The genes are TRBV2 and TRBJ1-2, with TRBD1 as a possible D gene (5 bases). Germline V CDR1 and CDR2: SNHLY, FYNNEI. This CDR3 spans 12 amino acids. The V end was cut by 6 bases, the J end by 4 bases, with 9 bases between. The CDR3 region has the DNA TGTGCCAGCAGGGCCGGGACCTATGGCTACACCTTC. Protein sequence: CASRAGTYGYTF.

A note on this clone: Other DNA sequences from this sample encode an identical CDR3 as well. The rearrangement joins TRBV2 to TRBJ2-5; D unclear. This CDR3 region has 15 residues. Germline loops: CDR1 SNHLY, CDR2 FYNNEI. Trimming took 6 bases from V and 3 from J, leaving 17 bases between them. CDR3 residues: CASRANKLGKETQYF. CDR3 in DNA: TGTGCCAGCAGGGCAAACAAACTGGGGAAAGAGACCCAGTACTTC.

This clone was seen only a few times. The rearrangement links TRBV7-6 to TRBJ2-1; D is perhaps TRBD2 (6 bases). Per germline, CDR1 SGHVS and CDR2 FNYEAQ. CDR3 length: 15 residues. V was cut by 0 bases and J by 10 bases, with 16 bases left in between. DNA of the CDR3: TGTGCCAGCAGCTTAGCTCCAACGAGGGGAGGCGAGCAGTTCTTC. Translation gives CASSLAPTRGGEQFF. The complete variable domain, with remaining parts taken from reference TRBV7-6 and TRBJ2-1, reads GAGVSQSPRYKVTKRGQDVALRCDPISGHVSLYWYRQALGQGPEFLTYFNYEAQQDKSGLPNDRFSAERPEGSISTLTIQRTEQRDSAMYRCASSLAPTRGGEQFFGPGTRLTVL.

This clone appeared a few times. This chain connects TRBV19 to TRBJ1-5; weak D call: TRBD1 (6 bases). V was trimmed by 3 bases and J by 0 bases, leaving 9 bases between them. The germline CDR1 and CDR2 sequences are LNHDA and SQIVND (reference sequence). This CDR3 is built from 15 residues. The DNA for the CDR3 is TGTGCCAGTAGTATTGGGGACACTAGCAATCAGCCCCAGCATTTT. Residues: CASSIGDTSNQPQHF.

This sequence joins TRBV29-1 and TRBJ2-3; tentatively, D is TRBD1 (5 bases). CDR3 length: 14 amino acids. The germline V gene has CDR1 SQVTM and CDR2 ANQGSEA. V was pared by 7 bases and J by 0 bases, with 14 bases between. The CDR3 loop reads CSAPRRGSTDTQYF. As DNA, the CDR3 is TGCAGCGCGCCTAGAAGGGGAAGCACAGATACGCAGTATTTT.